Shown below are 18 T cell receptor beta chains from a single sample sequenced in a study of molecular identifiers for immune sequencing clone quantification. TCRdb reanalysed the PCR reads using MiXCR and keeps one entry per CDR3 protein. The data contain a few hundred thousand distinct CDR3 sequences, roughly 23% of them singletons. Sequenced material: naive CD8+ T cells from blood, with Jurkat cell RNA spiked in. This sample's subset: FACS-sorted CD8+CD4-CCR7+CD45RA+ naive T cells. The receptors originated from a human donor in good health. Some libraries in this study had Jurkat cell RNA spiked in.

As regards this clonotype: One base away lies a much larger clone, so this may be a sequencing read error. This CDR3 fails to terminate in the conserved phenylalanine or tryptophan, so it likely reflects a read error. This rearrangement joins TRBV6-5 to TRBJ1-2; D not resolved. V lost 4 bases, J lost 3 bases, and 6 bases lay in between. The CDR3 contains 12 residues. Germline lookup yields CDR1 MNHEY and CDR2 SVGAGI. In DNA, the CDR3 is TGTGCCAGCAGTTCCCAACACTATGGCTACACCCTC. This sequence encodes CASSSQHYGYTL.

This chain uses TRBV9 with TRBJ2-1; a possible D gene is TRBD2 (5 bases). This CDR3 has 13 amino acids. V was trimmed by 4 bases and J by 5 bases, leaving 10 bases between them. Germline assignment: CDR1 SGDLS and CDR2 YYNGEE. As DNA, the CDR3 is TGTGCCAGCAGCTCCGGGAACCACAATGAGCAGTTCTTC. Translating gives CASSSGNHNEQFF. Full variable domain (missing parts from reference TRBV9 and TRBJ2-1): DSGVTQTPKHLITATGQRVTLRCSPRSGDLSVYWYQQSLDQGLQFLIQYYNGEERAKGNILERFSAQQFPDLHSELNLSSLELGDSALYFCASSSGNHNEQFFGPGTRLTVL.

V and J are TRBV4-1 and TRBJ2-3, with TRBD2 matching 9 bases. The V segment lost 3 bases and the J segment 8 bases; nucleotides outside the gene matches: 18. The CDR3 consists of 18 residues. Germline V gives CDR1 MGHRA, CDR2 YSYEKL. The CDR3 here is CASSQNPPPSGEGGTQYF. In nucleotides, the CDR3 is TGCGCCAGCAGCCAGAACCCCCCCCCTAGCGGGGAGGGGGGTACGCAGTATTTT.

The rearrangement links TRBV5-6 to TRBJ1-5, with 8 bases that match TRBD1. CDR3 size: 16 residues. The trim removed 4 bases at V and 2 bases at J, leaving 8 bases unmatched. The germline V gene has CDR1 SGHDT and CDR2 YYEEEE. The CDR3 nucleotides are TGTGCCAGCAGCCCCTGGACAGGGCGGCGCAATCAGCCCCAGCATTTT. It encodes CASSPWTGRRNQPQHF. The full variable domain, its missing parts supplied by reference TRBV5-6 and TRBJ1-5, is DAGVTQSPTHLIKTRGQQVTLRCSPKSGHDTVSWYQQALGQGPQFIFQYYEEEERQRGNFPDRFSGHQFPNYSSELNVNALLLGDSALYLCASSPWTGRRNQPQHFGDGTRLSIL.

In this sample, this clonotype turned up many times. The chain has TRBV5-5 and TRBJ1-1, with D uncertain. The CDR3 has 13 residues. Germline CDR1 and CDR2: SGHKS and YYEKEE (reference sequence). V lost 1 base to trimming and J lost 4 bases, with 8 bases between them. As DNA, the CDR3 is TGTGCCAGCAGCTTGTACGTGTCCACTGAAGCTTTCTTT. It encodes CASSLYVSTEAFF.

With regard to this clonotype: An end of the junction does not agree with germline; a read error may underlie this. This chain links TRBV4-1 with TRBJ2-2; a weak D match, TRBD2 (6 bases). The CDR3 runs 17 residues. The germline gives CDR1 MGHRA, CDR2 YSYEKL. CDR3 loop: CASSPLGQQFRTGGLFF. In DNA, the CDR3 is TGCGCCAGCAGCCCGCTTGGCCAACAGTTCAGAACCGGGGGGCTGTTTTTT.

Ten or more counts support this clonotype. The V and J genes are TRBV6-2 or TRBV6-3 and TRBJ2-5; possibly TRBD2 for D (6 bases). Germline loops: CDR1 MNHEY, CDR2 SVGEGT. V lost 0 bases and J lost 0, with 17 bases in between. The CDR3 totals 18 residues. CDR3 sequence (DNA): TGTGCCAGCAGTTACTCTATGGCGGGGTCGAAGTACCAAGAGACCCAGTACTTC. Translation gives CASSYSMAGSKYQETQYF.

This clonotype was observed many times. This sequence joins TRBV12-3 or TRBV12-4 and TRBJ2-3; 8 bases are a match to TRBD2. Trimming took 10 bases from V and 0 from J; bases not matched to a gene: 9. The CDR3 contains 15 residues. CDR3 in amino acids: CATLKLAESTDTQYF. As DNA, the CDR3 is TGTGCCACCCTGAAACTAGCGGAAAGCACAGATACGCAGTATTTT.

The chain's CDR3 is CAISESTSSYEQYF. The CDR3 DNA is TGTGCCATCAGTGAGTCCACTAGCTCCTACGAGCAGTACTTC. This chain connects TRBV10-3 to TRBJ2-7, with D perhaps TRBD2 (5 bases). This CDR3 spans 14 amino acids. Germline V lookup: CDR1 ENHRY, CDR2 SYGVKD. Trimming pared 0 bases from V and 0 bases from J, leaving 6 bases between.

This clonotype was detected only a few times. The rearrangement links TRBV27 to TRBJ1-6; 7 bases map to TRBD1. J lost 16 bases, V lost 5 bases, and 8 bases had no gene match. Germline V gene lookup returns CDR1 MNHEY and CDR2 SMNVEV (reference sequence). There are 12 residues in the CDR3. CDR3 sequence reads: CASSPTGEPLHF. The CDR3, as DNA: TGTGCCAGCAGTCCTACAGGGGAACCTCTCCACTTT.

This clonotype occurred many times. The chain is built from TRBV7-6 and TRBJ2-3, with D possibly matching TRBD1 (6 bases). Germline-derived CDR1 and CDR2 are SGHVS and FNYEAQ. The CDR3 sequence is 15 residues long. V was trimmed by 1 base and J by 5 bases, leaving 13 bases between them. The CDR3 here is CASSLGAGVVDTQYF. The CDR3 coding sequence is TGTGCCAGCAGCTTAGGAGCAGGGGTTGTAGATACGCAGTATTTT.

For this clonotype: The conserved phenylalanine or tryptophan normally closing the CDR3 is absent here, so this likely arose from a read error. This chain uses TRBV6-2 or TRBV6-3 with TRBJ2-3; the match to TRBD2 covers 8 bases. The junction had 12 bases not matched to a gene; V was cut back by 5 bases and J by 2 bases. Per germline, CDR1 MNHEY and CDR2 SVGEGT. The CDR3 has 17 amino acids. DNA of the CDR3: TGTGCCAGCAGTCCCCGGGGAGCGGGGGTTCCCACAGATACGCAGTATTCT. Translation gives CASSPRGAGVPTDTQYS.

This clonotype occurred many times. The chain recombines TRBV20-1 with TRBJ1-1; no clear D gene. Trimming left V 0 bases short and J 7 bases short, with 12 bases between. From germline, CDR1 is DFQATT and CDR2 SNEGSKA (reference sequence). CDR3 length equals 13 residues. The CDR3 bases are TGCAGTGCTAGAGATCCCCTTTCCCTTGAAGCTTTCTTT. Translation: CSARDPLSLEAFF.

Regarding this clonotype: This sequence may be a read error, since a much larger clone differs from it by one base. The chain has TRBV19 and TRBJ2-7; 7 bases are shared with TRBD2. CDR1 and CDR2 (germline): LNHDA, SQIVND (reference sequence). The CDR3 contains 14 residues. CDR3 bases: TGTGCCAGTAGGACGGGCGGGAGCTCCTACAAGCAGTACTTC. It translates to CASRTGGSSYKQYF.

The chain joins TRBV30 to TRBJ2-1; 7 nucleotides line up with TRBD2. V shed 2 bases and J 3 bases; nucleotides not matched to a gene: 1. This CDR3 has 13 amino acids. Germline CDR1 reads GTSNPN; CDR2 reads SVGIG (reference sequence). CDR3 DNA sequence: TGTGCCTGGAGTCTAGCGGACTACAATGAGCAGTTCTTC. This gives the protein CAWSLADYNEQFF.

This chain uses TRBV5-4 with TRBJ1-1; no clear D gene. V was clipped by 4 bases and J by 4 bases, with 8 bases between them. Germline-derived CDR1 and CDR2 are SGHNT and YYREEE (reference sequence). The CDR3 loop spans 12 amino acids. The CDR3 coding sequence is TGTGCCAGCAGCCTACACCTCACTGAAGCTTTCTTT. Amino acids: CASSLHLTEAFF.

The chain is built from TRBV14 and TRBJ2-7; 12 nucleotides align to TRBD2. The germline V gene has CDR1 SGHDN and CDR2 FVKESK. The length of the CDR3 is 16 residues. V shed 2 bases, J shed 6 bases, and the junction held 8 bases outside the gene matches. The chain's CDR3 is CASSQFPTGLAGEQYF. CDR3 coding DNA: TGTGCCAGCAGCCAATTTCCCACGGGACTAGCGGGCGAGCAGTACTTC. The full variable domain, in which reference TRBV14 and TRBJ2-7 provide the parts outside the CDR3, is EAGVTQFPSHSVIEKGQTVTLRCDPISGHDNLYWYRRVMGKEIKFLLHFVKESKQDESGMPNNRFLAERTGGTYSTLKVQPAELEDSGVYFCASSQFPTGLAGEQYFGPGTRLTVT.

This clonotype appeared many times. This chain joins TRBV2 and TRBJ2-7; TRBD2 matches 8 bases. The V gene end was trimmed by 7 bases and the J gene end by 3 bases; junction bases not matched to a gene: 5. Germline V gene sequence: CDR1 SNHLY, CDR2 FYNNEI. This CDR3 has 13 amino acids. CDR3 residues: CASNAGGLYEQYF. CDR3 coding DNA: TGTGCCAGCAACGCGGGAGGCCTCTACGAGCAGTACTTC.